The 14 T cell receptor beta chains reported below all come from one sample, sequenced in a study of blood T cell repertoires in COVID-19. Sequencing used immunoSEQ multiplex PCR; TCRdb keeps in-frame clones, though not all of them. This repertoire shows about 93,000 clones, approximately 91% found once; its top ten account for roughly 5.1%. Input material: peripheral blood. The source of these receptors is a man in his sixties with COVID-19, enrolled during active disease.

This clone was seen at least ten times. CDR3 sequence: CAISAGTGPVGYEQYF. CDR3 coding DNA: TGTGCCATCAGTGCCGGGACAGGCCCGGTTGGCTACGAGCAGTACTTC. The rearrangement joins TRBV10-3 to TRBJ2-7; 8 positions match TRBD1. Germline lookup yields CDR1 ENHRY and CDR2 SYGVKD. CDR3 length: 16 amino acids. J lost 3 bases, V lost 4 bases, and 11 bases had no gene match.

The chain links TRBV11-2 to TRBJ1-3; 7 bases align to TRBD1. CDR1 and CDR2 from the germline V gene are SGHAT and FQNNGV. The CDR3 consists of 15 residues. V was pared by 4 bases and J by 3 bases, with 6 bases of the junction left unmatched. CDR3 protein: CASSSGQAFGNTIYF. The CDR3 nucleotides are TGTGCCAGCAGCTCCGGACAGGCTTTTGGAAACACCATATATTTT.

The V gene is TRBV24-1, the J gene TRBJ2-5, with 8 bases fitting TRBD1. The V gene's germline CDR1 is KGHDR and CDR2 SFDVKD. This CDR3 has 15 residues. V dropped 1 base and J dropped 5; count of bases not matched to a gene: 5. The CDR3 nucleotides are TGTGCCACCAGTGATTTAGGGCAGGGGGCTGAGACCCAGTACTTC. This sequence encodes CATSDLGQGAETQYF.

The table lists this clone with a count of one. The chain uses TRBV6-2 or TRBV6-3 and TRBJ1-1; TRBD1 might be the D (6 bases). The CDR3 has 14 amino acids. Germline values: CDR1 MNHEY, CDR2 SVGEGT. The V end lost 2 bases, the J end lost 7 bases, and 14 bases lay between the germline ends. The CDR3 DNA reads TGTGCCAGCAGTTACGAGGTGGGAGGGGGTGAAGCTTTCTTT. It encodes CASSYEVGGGEAFF.

The V and J genes are TRBV28 and TRBJ2-1; tentative D call: TRBD2 (6 bases). The CDR3 has 15 residues. The V end lost 6 bases, the J end lost 0 bases, and 12 bases lay between the germline ends. CDR1 and CDR2 (germline): MDHEN, SYDVKM. In DNA form, the CDR3 reads TGTGCCAGCAGCGACCCGGGGGTCTCCTACAATGAGCAGTTCTTC. Translation gives CASSDPGVSYNEQFF.

V and J are TRBV9 and TRBJ1-1, with 8 bases lining up with TRBD1. The trim removed 4 bases at V and 10 bases at J, leaving 21 bases unmatched. The CDR3 runs to 17 residues. The germline gives CDR1 SGDLS, CDR2 YYNGEE. CDR3 sequence reads: CASSPEVFDRQGALAFF. DNA for the CDR3: TGTGCCAGCAGCCCAGAAGTGTTCGATCGGCAGGGGGCCTTAGCTTTCTTT.

The chain couples TRBV29-1 to TRBJ2-2; TRBD2 matches at 14 bases. Germline V gives CDR1 SQVTM, CDR2 ANQGSEA. V shed 6 bases and J 4 bases; nucleotides not matched to a gene: 7. This CDR3 has 16 amino acids. The CDR3, as DNA: TGCAGCGTAATGGGACTAGCGGGAGACATCACCGGGGAGCTGTTTTTT. Translating it yields CSVMGLAGDITGELFF.

This clone was recorded once. This sequence joins TRBV18 and TRBJ2-5; 8 nucleotides agree with TRBD1. The CDR3 totals 17 residues. Germline V gives CDR1 KGHSH, CDR2 LQKENI. Germline trimming cut 3 bases from V and 2 bases from J; bases unmatched to any gene: 11. CDR3 sequence reads: CASSPNRGARWQETQYF. The CDR3 DNA follows: TGTGCCAGCTCACCTAACAGGGGGGCAAGGTGGCAAGAGACCCAGTACTTC.

This clone appeared once. The rearrangement joins TRBV5-1 to TRBJ2-7; 8 bases match TRBD1. The CDR3 totals 15 residues. Germline-derived CDR1 and CDR2 are SGHRS and YFSETQ. Trimming cost V 2 bases and J 5 bases; bases outside gene matches: 9. The DNA for the CDR3 is TGCGCCAGCAGCTTCGGTCAGGGGGCATACGACGAGCAGTACTTC. Its translation is CASSFGQGAYDEQYF.

This rearrangement joins TRBV29-1 to TRBJ1-5, with TRBD1 matching over 9 bases. CDR1 and CDR2 (germline): SQVTM, ANQGSEA. CDR3 length: 12 residues. V lost 6 bases, J lost 9 bases, and 6 bases stayed unmatched. The CDR3 loop is CSVRTGDAPQHF. The CDR3 DNA reads as TGCAGCGTACGGACAGGGGACGCGCCCCAGCATTTT.

The chain recombines TRBV7-2 with TRBJ2-1, with TRBD1 identical over 10 bases. V shed 4 bases, J shed 7 bases, and the junction held 1 base outside the gene matches. Per germline, CDR1 SGHTA and CDR2 FQGNSA. The CDR3 extends over 13 amino acids. CDR3 coding DNA: TGTGCCAGCAGCTCGGGACAGGGGAATGAGCAGTTCTTC. It specifies CASSSGQGNEQFF.

The rearrangement uses TRBV27 and TRBJ1-2; 7 bases are shared with TRBD1. Looked up from germline, CDR1 is MNHEY and CDR2 is SMNVEV (reference sequence). V gave up 3 bases and J gave up 2 bases; unmatched junction bases: 6. The CDR3 is 15 residues long. The CDR3 here is CASSFWRDRNYGYTF. The CDR3 DNA reads TGTGCCAGCAGTTTTTGGAGGGACAGAAACTATGGCTACACCTTC.

The CDR3, as DNA: TGCGCCAGCAGCTTGCAGGGAAGCACGAATGAGCAGTTCTTC. Translated: CASSLQGSTNEQFF. J is TRBJ2-1 and V is TRBV5-1, with a weak D call TRBD1 (5 bases). The germline V gene has CDR1 SGHRS and CDR2 YFSETQ. V dropped 1 base and J dropped 7 bases, with 12 bases sitting between them. The CDR3 extends over 14 amino acids.

This clone was observed a single time. The chain recombines TRBV7-2 with TRBJ1-6; 7 bases line up with TRBD1. V shed 5 bases, J shed 11 bases, and the junction held 9 bases outside the gene matches. The CDR3 covers 14 residues. Germline values: CDR1 SGHTA, CDR2 FQGNSA. CDR3 sequence (DNA): TGTGCCAGCAGCCGGGAACAGGGGTACCCACCCCTCCACTTT. Translating gives CASSREQGYPPLHF.